This entry describes one T cell receptor (beta chain). The target antigen is unknown. The CDR3 runs 16 residues. V lost 6 bases, J lost 3 bases, and 9 bases stayed unmatched. Germline values: CDR1 MDHEN, CDR2 SYDVKM. This PCR relied on a set of 60 Vbeta primers and 13 Jbeta primers. Clones were read by immunoSEQ multiplex PCR, and TCRdb kept only the in-frame ones, dropping some. The data hold 100,000 or so clones, with 83% observed a single time. The data were taken from a study of cytomegalovirus exposure and HLA in healthy donors. Study observations and caveats: At a 0.05 false discovery rate, a later analysis found approximately 17,000 TCR beta sequences to be associated with HLA alleles.

V and J are TRBV28 and TRBJ2-3; TRBD2 matches 10 bases. The sample consisted of PBMCs. The sequence was collected from a man in his late teens or twenties in good health and CMV-seronegative. The CDR3 is CASSSTSGIKTDTQYF. The CDR3 DNA reads TGTGCCAGCAGCTCAACTAGCGGGATAAAGACAGATACGCAGTATTTT.